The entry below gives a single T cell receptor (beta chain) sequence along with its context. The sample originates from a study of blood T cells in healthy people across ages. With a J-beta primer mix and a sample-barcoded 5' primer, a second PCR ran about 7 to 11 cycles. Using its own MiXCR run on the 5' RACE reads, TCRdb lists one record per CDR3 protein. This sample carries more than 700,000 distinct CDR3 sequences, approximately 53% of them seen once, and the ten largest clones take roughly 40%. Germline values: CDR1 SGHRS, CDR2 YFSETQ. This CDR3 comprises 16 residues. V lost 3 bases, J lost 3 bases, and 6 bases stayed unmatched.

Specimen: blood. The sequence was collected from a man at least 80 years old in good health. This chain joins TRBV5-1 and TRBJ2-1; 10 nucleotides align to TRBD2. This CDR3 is CASSSSSGGGYNEQFF. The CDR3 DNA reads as TGCGCCAGCAGCTCATCTAGCGGGGGTGGCTACAATGAGCAGTTCTTC.